A selection of T cell receptor beta chains follows, all from one sample in a study of blood T cell repertoires in COVID-19. TCRdb's table, derived via immunoSEQ multiplex PCR, lists solely in-frame clones and lacks some. The sample yields about 85,000 clones, approximately 78% seen once. Sequencing used peripheral blood. The receptors here all came from a woman older than 75 with acute or convalescent COVID-19. CDR3s include the opening cysteine and the closing phenylalanine or tryptophan. A D gene is named only where the DNA matches it firmly. The size entry is marked missing in some rows and otherwise reads once, few, many or a size class.

V gene	J gene	D gene	clone size	CDR3 DNA	CDR3 protein
TRBV10-2	TRBJ2-7	TRBD2	-	TGCGCCAGCAGTGAGTCAAGGCCTAGCGGGGTCTCCTACGAGCAGTACTTC	CASSESRPSGVSYEQYF
TRBV7-2	TRBJ2-1	TRBD2	-	TGTGCCAGCAGGGATGTGAGCGGGGGCAATGAGCAGTTCTTC	CASRDVSGGNEQFF
TRBV5-1	TRBJ2-7	TRBD1	-	TGCGCCAGCAGCCTACAGGGGGAGCACTACGAGCAGTACTTC	CASSLQGEHYEQYF
TRBV7-9	TRBJ1-5	-	few	TGTGCCAGCAGCTTATCGTCCGGGCAGCCCCAGCATTTT	CASSLSSGQPQHF
TRBV28	TRBJ1-5	TRBD1	few	TGTGCCAGCAGTTTATCGGGGACAGTAAATCAGCCCCAGCATTTT	CASSLSGTVNQPQHF
TRBV7-2	TRBJ2-5	TRBD1	-	TGTGCCAGCAGCTTAGATCTCGCAGGGGGCCGGGAGACCCAGTACTTC	CASSLDLAGGRETQYF
TRBV7-2	TRBJ2-7	-	-	TGTGCCAGCAGCTTAGATCGTCAGTCCTACGAGCAGTACTTC	CASSLDRQSYEQYF
TRBV4-1	TRBJ1-2	-	-	TGCGCCAGCAGCCAACCCAATTCCGGACACCTCCTGGGCTACACCTTC	CASSQPNSGHLLGYTF
TRBV2	TRBJ2-1	TRBD1	once	TGTGCCAGCGGCTTCCCGGACAGGGGATTGTACAATGAGCAGTTCTTC	CASGFPDRGLYNEQFF
TRBV7-3	TRBJ2-5	TRBD2	-	TGTGCCAGCAGCTCTCAACTAGCGGGGGATCCAGAGCAAGAGACCCAGTACTTC	CASSSQLAGDPEQETQYF
TRBV4-1	TRBJ1-2	-	-	TGCGCCAGCAGCCCCTCGTTTTCTCGAGATGGCTACACCTTC	CASSPSFSRDGYTF
TRBV12-5	TRBJ1-1	-	few	TGTGCTAGTGGTTTGTGGGGGGGGAGATGGACTGAAGCTTTCTTT	CASGLWGGRWTEAFF
TRBV28	TRBJ2-1	TRBD2	-	TGTGCCAGCAGTCGGGGGGACTTGTCCTACAATGAGCAGTTCTTC	CASSRGDLSYNEQFF
TRBV7-3	TRBJ2-2	TRBD1	-	TGTGCCAGCAGCCCCAACAGGGGTGTTGGCACCGGGGAGCTGTTTTTT	CASSPNRGVGTGELFF
TRBV27	TRBJ2-7	TRBD2	-	TGTGCCAGCAGCCGACTAGCGGGAGCCCCAAGAGCCTACGAGCAGTACTTC	CASSRLAGAPRAYEQYF
TRBV24-1	TRBJ2-6	-	-	TGTGCCACCAGTGATTTGCCTCAGGGAGGCACTGGGGCCAACGTCCTGACTTTC	CATSDLPQGGTGANVLTF
TRBV19	TRBJ2-3	TRBD1	-	TGTGCCAGTAGTTTGGGGACAGAACTCACAGATACGCAGTATTTT	CASSLGTELTDTQYF
TRBV12-5	TRBJ2-3	TRBD1	-	TGTGCTAGTGGTTTGGTACAGGGGGGCGCACCTAGCACAGATACGCAGTATTTT	CASGLVQGGAPSTDTQYF
TRBV18	TRBJ2-7	TRBD1	-	TGTGCCAGCTCACCGGGACAGGGTTCCGAGCAGTACTTC	CASSPGQGSEQYF
TRBV18	TRBJ1-5	TRBD1	-	TGTGCCAGCTCACCGGGACAGGGGGGAGGACAGCCCCAGCATTTT	CASSPGQGGGQPQHF
TRBV29-1	TRBJ2-5	TRBD2	few	TGCAGCGTTCGACTAGCGGGGGGGCCAGAGACCCAGTACTTC	CSVRLAGGPETQYF
TRBV7-2	TRBJ2-3	TRBD2	-	TGTGCCAGCAGCTTCAAAGCGGGGGTTGATACGCAGTATTTT	CASSFKAGVDTQYF
TRBV5-6	TRBJ1-1	TRBD1	-	TGTGCCAGCAAGAGGGTCCACAGGGGAAGGAACACTGAAGCTTTCTTT	CASKRVHRGRNTEAFF
TRBV9	TRBJ2-3	TRBD1	-	TGTGCCAGCAGCGCCGGGGCCAGGGGGCCCGGGGATACGCAGTATTTT	CASSAGARGPGDTQYF
TRBV5-8	TRBJ1-3	-	-	TGTGCCAGCAGCTATTATCGGGAAACAGGGATATATTTT	CASSYYRETGIYF